This entry is about one TCR beta chain. In this sample, this clonotype turned up many times. Its antigen is still unknown. The sample holds no much larger clone one base away, and base qualities are not on file. Library prep was done by PCR. Data came from an Illumina HiSeq 4000. Bulk TCR libraries were prepared as previously described, using TCR primers listed in Table S5. Total RNA was purified with the Qiagen AllPrep DNA/RNA kit. Before analysis, reads from multiple sequencing runs of one library were combined. The original methods were these. Reads were retained only if their TCR constant sequence matched exactly, and those retained reads were trimmed to 150 nt and grouped according to their 12-nt molecular barcodes. Reads in each barcode group were sub-clustered using a 15% Levenshtein threshold, and a quality-weighted consensus sequence was built for each RNA molecule. Non-functional sequences were filtered out, along with any lower-count sequence sitting one edit away from another sequence. Based on a fit of two negative binomial distributions, barcode sub-clusters having less than 20% of the maximum read count were discarded. The public sequencing data were trimmed at Q25 with fastp and processed into clonotypes with MiXCR by TCRdb, which kept only in-frame beta chains. Duplicate CDR3 protein sequences are folded into a single record with the most common DNA and genes. What appears here as the V and J calls and clone size reflects TCRdb's work, not the paper's. Counted in this sample were about half a million distinct CDR3 sequences; over 20% of them appeared once. The top ten clones comprise approximately 0.8% of the sample.

Trimming costs V 3 bases and J 6 bases, and their ends lie 11 bases apart. The CDR3, cysteine through phenylalanine, is 13 amino acids long. CDR3 DNA only is kept here, 39 bases in frame from base 1. CDR1 and CDR2 (MDHEN, SYDVKM) derive from the germline V gene. The data were obtained in a study of molecular identifiers for immune sequencing clone quantification (dated by TCRdb to 2016 to 2018). Turning to the overall study: For a replicate experiment, RNA from roughly 18,000 or 92,000 naive CD8 T cells was divided into five aliquots, and four of the five aliquots were sequenced. This methods study used CD8 T cells to benchmark TCR RNA copy counting and molecular-identifier clustering-based TCR repertoire sequencing (MIDCIRS).

Paper-wide results and their limitations: A single cell's worth of spiked-in Jurkat TCR RNA was reported detectable even among one million naive CD8 T cells. The naive libraries included spiked-in Jurkat TCR RNA (fewer than eleven copies' worth), and this RNA is not part of the donor repertoire. In CMV-specific effector cells, clones with more than 20 RNA copies accounted for over 97% of molecules, whereas in naive cells such clones accounted for under 1%. Modeling estimated roughly 3 recovered TCR RNA copies per cell, compared with about 10 by digital PCR, which implies 30% to 35% capture efficiency. When barcode sub-clustering was left out, chimeric consensus sequences inflated TCR diversity, with chimeras reaching as high as 47%. The sizes of highly expanded clones could end up underestimated when identical TCR molecules share a barcode.

Naive CD8 T cell libraries were made from about 20,000 to 1,000,000 sorted cells using 10%, 30% or 50% of purified RNA. Naive CD8 T cells, defined as CD8+CD4-CCR7+CD45RA+, were FACS-sorted into RLT Plus buffer on a BD FACSAria II. To test detection sensitivity, Jurkat RNA equivalent to over 8 TCR copies was spiked into samples of about 19,000-1,000,000 naive CD8 T cells. CD8 T cells were enriched with RosetteSep CD8+ T Cell Enrichment Cocktail and Ficoll-Paque, followed by ACK red cell lysis. The material sequenced was naive CD8+ T cells from blood, with Jurkat cell RNA spiked in. The meaning of the sample's cell subset or site label: FACS-sorted CD8+CD4-CCR7+CD45RA+ naive T cells. In this chain, TRBV28 is recombined with TRBJ1-1, with the D segment identity uncertain. This receptor was taken from a human donor in good health. Some libraries in this study had Jurkat cell RNA spiked in. The sequenced DNA: TGTGCCAGCAGTTTGGTCGGGCCCTCTGAAGCTTTCTTT. It codes for CASSLVGPSEAFF.